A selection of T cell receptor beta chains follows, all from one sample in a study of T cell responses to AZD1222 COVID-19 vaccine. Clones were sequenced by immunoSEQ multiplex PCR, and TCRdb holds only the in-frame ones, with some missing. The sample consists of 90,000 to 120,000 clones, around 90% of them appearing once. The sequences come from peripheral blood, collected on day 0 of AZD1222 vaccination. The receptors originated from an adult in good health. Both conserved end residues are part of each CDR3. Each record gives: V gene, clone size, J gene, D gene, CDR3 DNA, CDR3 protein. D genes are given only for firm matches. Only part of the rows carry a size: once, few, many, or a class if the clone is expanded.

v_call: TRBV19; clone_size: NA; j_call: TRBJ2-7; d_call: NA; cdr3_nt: TGTGCCAGTAGTCCTCGGAGGGGGGGTGGATACGAGCAGTACTTC; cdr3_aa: CASSPRRGGGYEQYF
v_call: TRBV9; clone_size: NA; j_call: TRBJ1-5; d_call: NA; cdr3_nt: TGTGCCAGCAGCGTAATAAAGCAGGGGACGACCCAGCATTTT; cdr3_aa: CASSVIKQGTTQHF
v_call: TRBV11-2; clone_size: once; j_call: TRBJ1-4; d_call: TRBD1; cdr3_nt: TGTGCCAGCAGCTTAGGGACAGGGAGTGAAAAACTGTTTTTT; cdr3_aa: CASSLGTGSEKLFF
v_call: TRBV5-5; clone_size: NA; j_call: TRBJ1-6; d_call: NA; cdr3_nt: TGTGCCAGCAGCCTGAGGATGTCACCCCTCCACTTT; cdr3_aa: CASSLRMSPLHF
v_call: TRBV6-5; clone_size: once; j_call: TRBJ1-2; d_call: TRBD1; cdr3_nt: TGTGCCAGCAGTATAGGCAAGGGACAGACCTATGGCTACACCTTC; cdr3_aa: CASSIGKGQTYGYTF
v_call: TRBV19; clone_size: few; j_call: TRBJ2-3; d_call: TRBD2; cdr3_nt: TGTGCCACCCAGAGACTAGCGGGACACACAGATACGCAGTATTTT; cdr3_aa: CATQRLAGHTDTQYF
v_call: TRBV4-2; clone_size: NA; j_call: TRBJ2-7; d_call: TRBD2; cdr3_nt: TGTGCCAGCAGGGCTAGCGGCTCATACGAGCAGTACTTC; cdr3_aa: CASRASGSYEQYF
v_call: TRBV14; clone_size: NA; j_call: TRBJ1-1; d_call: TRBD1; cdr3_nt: TGTGCCAGCAGCCCCCGGGACAGAATTGTGAACACTGAAGCTTTCTTT; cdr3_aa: CASSPRDRIVNTEAFF
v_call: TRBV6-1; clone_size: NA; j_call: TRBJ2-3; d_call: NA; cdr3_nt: TGTGCCAGCAGTGATGGAAACAGGGAGGATACGCAGTATTTT; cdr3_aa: CASSDGNREDTQYF
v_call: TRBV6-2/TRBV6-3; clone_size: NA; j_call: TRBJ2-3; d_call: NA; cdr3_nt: TGTGCCAGCAGTTACCCGATAGCGAAAACTAGCACAGATACGCAGTATTTT; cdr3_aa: CASSYPIAKTSTDTQYF
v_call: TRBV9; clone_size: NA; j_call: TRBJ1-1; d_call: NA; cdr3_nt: TGTGCCAGCAGCGTAGGGAATCGGAGAGAAGCTTTCTTT; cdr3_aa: CASSVGNRREAFF
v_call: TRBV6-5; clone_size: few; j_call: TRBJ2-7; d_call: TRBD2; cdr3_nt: TGTGCCAGCAGTTACCGTAGCGGGGGGGCAGGCGAGCAGTACTTC; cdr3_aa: CASSYRSGGAGEQYF
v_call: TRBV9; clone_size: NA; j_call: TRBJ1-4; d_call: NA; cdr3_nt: TGTGCCAGCAGCGTAGACCCACCGGGGGCCTTGAGTGAAAAACTGTTTTTT; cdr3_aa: CASSVDPPGALSEKLFF
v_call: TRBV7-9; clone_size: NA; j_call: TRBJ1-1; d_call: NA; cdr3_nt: TGTGCCAGCAGCCCCACGCAGGGGTGGGGCACTGAAGCTTTCTTT; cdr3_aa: CASSPTQGWGTEAFF
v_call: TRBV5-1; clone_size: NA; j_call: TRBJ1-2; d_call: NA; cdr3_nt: TGCGCCAGCAGCTTGTTCATTAACTATGGCTACACCTTC; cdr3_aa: CASSLFINYGYTF
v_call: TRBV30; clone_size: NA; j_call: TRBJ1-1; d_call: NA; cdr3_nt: TGTGATCCGTTCATTCCCTACTCTCCCTTGAACACTGAAGCTTTCTTT; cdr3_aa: CDPFIPYSPLNTEAFF
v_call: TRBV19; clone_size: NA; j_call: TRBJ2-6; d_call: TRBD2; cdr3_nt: TGTGCCAGTACCTTGATTAGCGGGGACTCTGGGGCCAACGTCCTGACTTTC; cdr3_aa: CASTLISGDSGANVLTF
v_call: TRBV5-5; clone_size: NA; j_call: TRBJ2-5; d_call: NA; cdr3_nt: TGTGCCAGCAGCTTTAGGATTACGGGGGAAGGAGAGACCCAGTACTTC; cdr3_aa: CASSFRITGEGETQYF
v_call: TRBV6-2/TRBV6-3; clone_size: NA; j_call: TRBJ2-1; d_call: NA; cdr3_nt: TGTGCCAGCAGTTTAGGACTCCCTGGTAGCTCCTACAATGAGCAGTTCTTC; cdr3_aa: CASSLGLPGSSYNEQFF
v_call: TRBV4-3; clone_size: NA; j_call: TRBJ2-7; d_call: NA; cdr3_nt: TGCGCCAGCAGCCAAGGGGCCGGATCCTACGAGCAGTACTTC; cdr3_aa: CASSQGAGSYEQYF
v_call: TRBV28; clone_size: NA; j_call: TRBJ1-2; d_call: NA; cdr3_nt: TGTGCCAGCAGTTTATTAGCTAACTATGGCTACACCTTC; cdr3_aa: CASSLLANYGYTF
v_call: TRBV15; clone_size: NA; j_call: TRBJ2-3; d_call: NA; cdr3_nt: TGTGCCACCAGCGGCAAGACAGGATTCGACACAGATACGCAGTATTTT; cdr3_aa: CATSGKTGFDTDTQYF
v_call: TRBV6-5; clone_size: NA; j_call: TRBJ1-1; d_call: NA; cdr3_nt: TGTGCCAGCAGCAACGTGGGACTCATGAACACTGAAGCTTTCTTT; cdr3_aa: CASSNVGLMNTEAFF
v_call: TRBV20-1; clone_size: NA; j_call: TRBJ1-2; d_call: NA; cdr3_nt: TGCAGTGCCTGGGGGGATGGCTACACCTTC; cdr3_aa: CSAWGDGYTF
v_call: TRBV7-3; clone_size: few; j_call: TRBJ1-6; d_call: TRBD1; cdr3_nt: TGTGCCAGCAGCCGGGGACAGTCGAATTCACCCCTCCACTTT; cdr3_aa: CASSRGQSNSPLHF
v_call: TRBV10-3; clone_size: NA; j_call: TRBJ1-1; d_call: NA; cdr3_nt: TGTGCCATCAGCGGTGGGGTGAACACTGAAGCTTTCTTT; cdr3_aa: CAISGGVNTEAFF
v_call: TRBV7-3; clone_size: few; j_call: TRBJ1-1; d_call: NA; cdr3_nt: TGTGCCAGCAGCCAAGGGGTGTCGGGGCGCCTGGGATTT; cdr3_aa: CASSQGVSGRLGF
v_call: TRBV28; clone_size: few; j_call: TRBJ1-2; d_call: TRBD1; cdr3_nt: TGTGCCAGCAGTTCGGGACAGTCCTATGGCTACACCTTC; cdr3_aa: CASSSGQSYGYTF
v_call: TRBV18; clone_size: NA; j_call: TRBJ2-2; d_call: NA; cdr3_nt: TGTGCCAGCTCACCACGAGGTACGACGGACACCGGGGAGCTGTTTTTT; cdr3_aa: CASSPRGTTDTGELFF
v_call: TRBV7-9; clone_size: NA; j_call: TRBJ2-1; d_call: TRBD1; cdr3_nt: TGTGCCAGCAGCCCCCCCGGGACAGGGACCTACAATGAGCAGTTCTTC; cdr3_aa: CASSPPGTGTYNEQFF
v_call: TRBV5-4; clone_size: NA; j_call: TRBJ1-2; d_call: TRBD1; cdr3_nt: TGTGCCAGCAGCCCGGTCGGACAGGGACGGCGCTATGGCTACACCTTC; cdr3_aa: CASSPVGQGRRYGYTF
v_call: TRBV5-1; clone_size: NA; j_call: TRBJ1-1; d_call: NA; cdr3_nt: TGCGCCAGCAGCTTGGCCACGGCGAACACTGAAGCTTTCTTT; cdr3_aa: CASSLATANTEAFF
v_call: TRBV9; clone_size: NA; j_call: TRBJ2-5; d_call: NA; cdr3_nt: TGTGCCAGCAGCGTGGAGGGCCTTAAGGAGACCCAGTACTTC; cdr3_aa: CASSVEGLKETQYF
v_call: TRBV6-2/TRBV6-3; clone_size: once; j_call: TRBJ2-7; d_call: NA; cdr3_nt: TGTGCCAGCAGTTACCATTCCTACGAGCAGTACTTC; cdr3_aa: CASSYHSYEQYF
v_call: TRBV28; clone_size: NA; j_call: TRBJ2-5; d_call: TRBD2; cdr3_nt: TGTGCCAGCACCCTAGGGGCGGGAGGGCCCCTAGAGACCCAGTACTTC; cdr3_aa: CASTLGAGGPLETQYF
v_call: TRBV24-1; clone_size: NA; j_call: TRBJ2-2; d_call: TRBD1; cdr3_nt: TGTGCCACCAGTGGAGAGACAGGGGGCTTTACCGGGGAGCTGTTTTTT; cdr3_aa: CATSGETGGFTGELFF
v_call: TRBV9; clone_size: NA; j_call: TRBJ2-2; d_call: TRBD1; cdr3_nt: TGTGCCAGCAGCCTAGGGGGGACAGGAGACACCGGGGAGCTGTTTTTT; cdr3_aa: CASSLGGTGDTGELFF